The rows below give T cell receptor beta chains drawn from one sample of a study of neoadjuvant anti-PD-1 for oral cavity cancer. TCRdb keeps only in-frame clones here, not all; method: immunoSEQ multiplex PCR. The sample consists of tens of thousands of clones, roughly 80% of them appearing once. Sequencing used PBMCs, obtained before nivolumab (anti-PD-1) treatment. Receptors originate from a person aged 40 to 85 with oral cavity squamous cell carcinoma. The CDR3 runs from the conserved cysteine through the conserved F or W. Size is stated for part of the rows, as once, few or many counts, or as a class when the clone is expanded.

TRBV28,15,.,CASSSPGAGGLGYTF
TRBV18,15,.,CASSPRQGGNQPQHF
TRBV6-5,14,.,CASRERDRSYEQYF
TRBV9,14,.,CASGGRDRTSEAFF
TRBV7-2,14,.,CASSVYRVPYEQYF
TRBV9,22,.,CASSAGIRGLAGASGHEETQYF
TRBV6-1,15,.,CASSEASNANQPQHF
TRBV5-4,17,.,CASSLRTGGARDTEAFF
TRBV5-6,11,.,CASSRASEQYF
TRBV19,16,.,CASSGAGTLSSYEQYF
TRBV29-1,14,few,CSVVVTITNYGYTF
TRBV10-3,18,few,CAISEWSGTGGATDTQYF
TRBV5-4,14,.,CASSLGQAADTQYF
TRBV27,15,.,CASTDGTSGNNEQFF
TRBV28,15,.,CASRKGPTRNSPLHF
TRBV5-1,15,.,CASSFGRGGQDTQYF
TRBV6-1,14,.,CASSAGPSGDTQYF
TRBV6-1,15,.,CASTRTGVIRGEQFF
TRBV2,18,.,CASSEAMLVGLAKNIQYF
TRBV5-1,16,.,CASSTGGTGPRETQYF